A selection of T cell receptor beta chains follows, all from one sample in a study of cytomegalovirus exposure and HLA in healthy donors. Some clones are missing from TCRdb's copy, which holds only in-frame ones; the method was immunoSEQ multiplex PCR. The sample holds over 75,000 clones, over 60% seen once. Sequenced: PBMCs. The receptors come from a female donor in good health and CMV-seronegative. Both conserved end residues are part of each CDR3. D genes are given only for firm matches. Size is stated for part of the rows, as once, few or many counts, or as a class when the clone is expanded.

v_gene,j_gene,abundance,d_gene,CDR3nt,CDR3aa
TRBV7-2,TRBJ2-7,-,TRBD2,TGTGCCAGCAGCCTCTCCGGGACTAGCGGGCAGGTCTACGAGCAGTACTTC,CASSLSGTSGQVYEQYF
TRBV28,TRBJ2-5,-,-,TGTGCCAGCACAACCCCCACAGGGCCAAAGGAGACCCAGTACTTC,CASTTPTGPKETQYF
TRBV19,TRBJ2-2,-,-,TGTGCCAGTGGGGCGAGTCCGACCGGGGAGCTGTTTTTT,CASGASPTGELFF
TRBV9,TRBJ1-3,once,-,TGTGCCAGCAGCGTAGGTGGGGCAACTGGAAACACCATATATTTT,CASSVGGATGNTIYF
TRBV5-4,TRBJ2-7,-,-,TGTGCCAGCAGCCGAGGACGGGATCCCTACGAGCAGTACTTC,CASSRGRDPYEQYF
TRBV30,TRBJ2-1,once,TRBD2,TGTGCCTGGAGTGTACTGGCTAGCGGGGGGCCGGGGTTCTTC,CAWSVLASGGPGFF
TRBV29-1,TRBJ2-7,-,TRBD2,TGCAGCGTTACCAAGGGACTAGCGGGGGAGACCGAGCAGTACTTC,CSVTKGLAGETEQYF
TRBV5-1,TRBJ1-2,-,-,TGCGCCAGCAGCCCGGTTGACAGCTATGGCTACACCTTC,CASSPVDSYGYTF
TRBV7-9,TRBJ2-7,-,-,TGTTCCAGCGGAGAGACCTACGAGCAGTACTTC,CSSGETYEQYF
TRBV2,TRBJ1-2,-,-,TGTGCCAGCAGTCCCTTGGGAGGGGGCTATGGCTACACCTTC,CASSPLGGGYGYTF
TRBV7-2,TRBJ1-4,-,-,TGTGCCAGTTCCACCGGGTCAGTCTTGGGAAAACTGTTTTTT,CASSTGSVLGKLFF
TRBV28,TRBJ1-1,-,TRBD1,TGTGCCAGCATTTTAGGGGGCGCGACCCCTGAAGCTTTCTTT,CASILGGATPEAFF
TRBV18,TRBJ2-7,-,-,TGTGCCAGCTCACCAACAGGGTCGAATTATGGGCAGTACTTC,CASSPTGSNYGQYF
TRBV2,TRBJ2-1,-,TRBD2,TGTGCCAGCGACCGGACTAGCGGGAGCAATGAGCAGTTCTTC,CASDRTSGSNEQFF
TRBV25-1,TRBJ1-5,-,-,TGTGCCAGCAGTGGGGGGACACTTTTCAATCAGCCCCAGCATTTT,CASSGGTLFNQPQHF
TRBV19,TRBJ1-5,-,-,TGTGCCAGTAGTCTCCCGCGGGGGCCCCAGCATTTT,CASSLPRGPQHF
TRBV14,TRBJ2-7,-,TRBD2,TGTGCCAGCAGCCAAGATACTAGCGGGATTTACGAGCAGTACTTC,CASSQDTSGIYEQYF
TRBV29-1,TRBJ1-1,-,-,TGCAGCGTCTCCGCTAGGAACACTGAAGCTTTCTTT,CSVSARNTEAFF
TRBV4-1,TRBJ1-3,-,-,TGCGCCAGCAGCCAAACCCAGGGGAGTGGAAACACCATATATTTT,CASSQTQGSGNTIYF